This entry is about one T cell receptor (beta chain). Its cognate antigen is unknown. An end of the junction does not agree with germline; a read error may underlie this. TCRdb ran MiXCR on the 5' RACE reads and lists one entry per CDR3 protein. This table has 97,000 or so distinct CDR3 sequences, around 10% appearing once. These data are taken from a study of early T cells in non-severe SARS-CoV-2 infection. Study-wide background: Chains were unpaired, as sequencing was done on bulk RNA from unsorted whole blood.

Germline values: CDR1 ENHRY, CDR2 SYGVKD. This CDR3 has 12 residues. Whole-study results and caveats: Database matching using VDJdb favored anti-spike CD8 responses, with private and CD4 specificities left missing.

The chain employs TRBV10-3 and TRBJ2-1; tentative D call: TRBD2 (7 bases). Source: whole blood, taken at baseline. The receptor comes from an adult who was a healthcare worker with PCR-confirmed SARS-CoV-2 infection or an uninfected control (not recorded which). This chain's CDR3 is CAMRGGPNVQFF. DNA of the CDR3: TGTGCCATGAGGGGGGGGCCCAATGTGCAGTTCTTC.